Following are 17 T cell receptor beta chains from one sample sequenced in a study of blood T cell repertoires in COVID-19. Measured with immunoSEQ multiplex PCR; TCRdb has only the in-frame clones, and not every one. The sample has 200,000 or so clones, approximately 86% seen once. The sequencing input was peripheral blood. Source of these receptors: a man in his 60s with COVID-19, enrolled during active disease.

V is TRBV28 and J is TRBJ2-1; maybe TRBD2 (7 bases). The CDR3 length is 14 residues. With 3 bases removed from V and 6 bases from J, the gap between germline ends came to 12 bases. Looked up from germline, CDR1 is MDHEN and CDR2 is SYDVKM. The CDR3 loop is CASSLERGGNEQFF. As DNA, the CDR3 is TGTGCCAGCAGTTTGGAGAGGGGGGGCAATGAGCAGTTCTTC.

Note on this clone: The same CDR3 is also encoded by other DNA sequences in this sample. This chain connects TRBV20-1 to TRBJ2-1; D is undetermined. Trimming cost V 6 bases and J 4 bases, with 4 bases left between them. Germline lookup yields CDR1 DFQATT and CDR2 SNEGSKA (reference sequence). This CDR3 comprises 10 residues. In nucleotides, the CDR3 is TGCAGTGCATCTTACAATGAGCAGTTCTTC. This encodes CSASYNEQFF.

The genes are TRBV7-2 and TRBJ1-4; the match to TRBD1 covers 8 bases. The CDR3 spans 14 residues. Losses at the gene ends were 3 bases for V and 8 bases for J; bases not matched to a gene: 5. The V gene's germline CDR1 is SGHTA and CDR2 FQGNSA. The CDR3 here is CASSFWTGREKLFF. The CDR3 DNA follows: TGTGCCAGCAGCTTTTGGACAGGGAGGGAAAAACTGTTTTTT.

This rearrangement joins TRBV11-2 to TRBJ2-6; tentatively, D is TRBD1 (6 bases). This CDR3 has 18 residues. V was shortened by 5 bases and J by 0 bases, with 17 bases between the two germline ends. Germline CDR1 reads SGHAT; CDR2 reads FQNNGV. The CDR3 is CASSPLGQRTSGANVLTF. The CDR3 DNA follows: TGTGCCAGCAGCCCGCTCGGACAGCGGACCTCTGGGGCCAACGTCCTGACTTTC. The variable domain in full, with the rest retrieved from reference TRBV11-2 and TRBJ2-6, is EAGVAQSPRYKIIEKRQSVAFWCNPISGHATLYWYQQILGQGPKLLIQFQNNGVVDDSQLPKDRFSAERLKGVDSTLKIQPAKLEDSAVYLCASSPLGQRTSGANVLTFGAGSRLTVL.

V usage is TRBV18 and J usage is TRBJ1-1, with 9 nucleotides matching TRBD1. Germline-derived CDR1 and CDR2 are KGHSH and LQKENI. The CDR3 runs 15 residues. Trimming took 2 bases from V and 5 from J; bases not matched to a gene: 6. The CDR3 reads CASSPRTGDYTEAFF. CDR3 DNA: TGTGCCAGCTCACCAAGGACAGGGGATTATACTGAAGCTTTCTTT. The full variable domain, with the rest looked up from reference TRBV18 and TRBJ1-1, is NAGVMQNPRHLVRRRGQEARLRCSPMKGHSHVYWYRQLPEEGLKFMVYLQKENIIDESGMPKERFSAEFPKEGPSILRIQQVVRGDSAAYFCASSPRTGDYTEAFFGQGTRLTVV.

This chain links TRBV19 with TRBJ1-1; D is ambiguous. Germline CDR1 LNHDA, CDR2 SQIVND (reference sequence). The CDR3 contains 12 residues. The germline V and J ends were trimmed by 3 bases and 2 bases, with 4 bases remaining between them. The CDR3 sequence: CASSISNTEAFF. CDR3 sequence (DNA): TGTGCCAGTAGTATTAGTAACACTGAAGCTTTCTTT.

The V and J genes are TRBV4-1 and TRBJ1-2; D not certain. Germline CDR1 is MGHRA and CDR2 is YSYEKL. V was cut by 0 bases and J by 4 bases, with 9 bases left in between. The CDR3 has 14 residues. CDR3 sequence (DNA): TGCGCCAGCAGCCAAGAGTCTGGGCGCTATGGCTACACCTTC. Its translation: CASSQESGRYGYTF.

The gene calls are TRBV10-2 and TRBJ1-3; D is unclear. Germline V gene sequence: CDR1 WSHSY, CDR2 SAAADI. V dropped 4 bases and J dropped 0 bases, with 10 bases sitting between them. The CDR3 contains 15 residues. Written as DNA, the CDR3 is TGCGCCAGCAGTGGGTTCAGAAGCTCTGGAAACACCATATATTTT. Translating gives CASSGFRSSGNTIYF.

The rearrangement links TRBV6-1 to TRBJ1-5; 8 nucleotides align to TRBD1. The CDR3 covers 14 residues. CDR1 and CDR2 (germline): MNHNS, SASEGT. V gave up 5 bases and J gave up 2 bases; unmatched junction bases: 2. CDR3 nucleotides: TGTGCCAGCAGTTGGGGACAGGGCAATCAGCCCCAGCATTTT. It yields the protein CASSWGQGNQPQHF.

The CDR3 nucleotides are TGTGCCAGCAGCTCAGAGGATACACGTCCGGAAAAACTGTTTTTT. It codes for CASSSEDTRPEKLFF. The rearrangement links TRBV7-9 to TRBJ1-4; no clear D. Germline V gene lookup returns CDR1 SEHNR and CDR2 FQNEAQ (reference sequence). The CDR3 length is 15 residues. Trimming stripped 4 bases from V and 8 bases from J, with 17 bases between.

This clone has a single count. V usage is TRBV7-8 and J usage is TRBJ1-2; weak D call: TRBD1 (6 bases). The V end was cut by 2 bases, the J end by 8 bases, with 12 bases between. Germline V gene data show CDR1 as SGHVS and CDR2 as FQNEAQ. The CDR3 totals 13 residues. This CDR3 is CASSLREGVGYTF. Written as DNA, the CDR3 is TGTGCCAGCAGCTTACGTGAGGGGGTCGGCTACACCTTC.

The gene calls are TRBV30 and TRBJ1-2; D might be TRBD1 (6 bases). Germline lookup yields CDR1 GTSNPN and CDR2 SVGIG (reference sequence). V was trimmed by 1 base and J by 1 base, leaving 7 bases between them. The CDR3 loop spans 13 amino acids. The CDR3 reads CAWSGQVNYGYTF. CDR3 nucleotides: TGTGCCTGGAGTGGACAGGTTAACTATGGCTACACCTTC.

The chain joins TRBV7-2 to TRBJ2-7; 7 bases align to TRBD1. The CDR3 sequence is 14 residues long. Germline V gene lookup returns CDR1 SGHTA and CDR2 FQGNSA. The V and J ends lost 5 bases and 0 bases, in that order; junction bases with no gene match: 4. The DNA of the CDR3 is TGTGCCAGCAGCCTACAGGGGAGCTCCTACGAGCAGTACTTC. This translates into CASSLQGSSYEQYF.

The chain couples TRBV7-3 to TRBJ1-2, with D hard to call. The CDR3 consists of 13 residues. Germline V gene sequence: CDR1 SGHTA, CDR2 FQGTGA. Trimming cost V 5 bases and J 7 bases, with 14 bases left between them. The CDR3 is CASSTRTGGGYTF. In nucleotides, the CDR3 is TGTGCCAGCAGCACTCGGACGGGAGGTGGCTACACCTTC.

The V call is TRBV4-2, the J call TRBJ2-3; the D gene is possibly TRBD2 (6 bases). This CDR3 is built from 14 residues. V was shortened by 5 bases and J by 0 bases, with 9 bases between the two germline ends. Germline V gene data show CDR1 as LGHNA and CDR2 as YNFKEQ. The CDR3 DNA is TGTGCCAGCAGCGGACGGGGGAGCACAGATACGCAGTATTTT. It yields the protein CASSGRGSTDTQYF.

This chain uses TRBV18 with TRBJ2-7; 11 bases match TRBD2. CDR1 is KGHSH and CDR2 is LQKENI in the germline V gene. J gave up 6 bases and V 4 bases, and 5 bases lay outside the gene matches. The CDR3 contains 14 residues. CDR3 sequence reads: CASSLSSGRSEQYF. The CDR3 DNA reads TGTGCCAGCTCACTATCTAGCGGGAGGAGCGAGCAGTACTTC.

This chain links TRBV30 with TRBJ2-1; 7 positions match TRBD2. Germline CDR1 GTSNPN, CDR2 SVGIG (reference sequence). Trimming cost V 4 bases and J 8 bases; bases outside gene matches: 5. The CDR3 covers 12 residues. In DNA, the CDR3 is TGTGCCTGGAATGGACTAGACTATGAGCAGTTCTTC. This codes for CAWNGLDYEQFF.